The rows below give T cell receptor beta chains drawn from one sample of a study of a mutant IDH1 vaccine in newly diagnosed glioma. The method was immunoSEQ multiplex PCR; TCRdb's version includes in-frame clones alone and lacks a portion of them. The repertoire holds 35,000 to 40,000 clones, with roughly 89% as singletons. What these receptors recognize is not known. The specimen was PBMCs, collected from a glioma patient whose treatment included an IDH1 peptide vaccine. Source of these receptors: a middle-aged man with glioma. CDR3s include the opening cysteine and the closing phenylalanine or tryptophan. The size of a clone is reported for some rows only, either as once, few or many, or as a class for expanded clones.

clone_size: once; j_call: TRBJ1-2; v_call: TRBV4-1; cdr3_aa: CASSPQGADYGYTF
clone_size: -; j_call: TRBJ2-2; v_call: TRBV9; cdr3_aa: CASSVIAGGGTGELFF
clone_size: -; j_call: TRBJ2-7; v_call: TRBV2; cdr3_aa: CASSGTPLSYEQYF
clone_size: -; j_call: TRBJ2-7; v_call: TRBV6-1; cdr3_aa: CASSEVIAGPVTYEQYF
clone_size: -; j_call: TRBJ1-5; v_call: TRBV6-6; cdr3_aa: CASSRTGGGNQPQHF
clone_size: -; j_call: TRBJ2-5; v_call: TRBV6-1; cdr3_aa: CASGGGRLETQYF
clone_size: -; j_call: TRBJ2-5; v_call: TRBV13; cdr3_aa: CASSLRMREPLQEGQYF
clone_size: -; j_call: TRBJ2-7; v_call: TRBV7-8; cdr3_aa: CASSLVQTGSYEQYF
clone_size: -; j_call: TRBJ2-1; v_call: TRBV5-4; cdr3_aa: CASTQTSASYNEQFF
clone_size: -; j_call: TRBJ2-3; v_call: TRBV4-1; cdr3_aa: CASREGIRTDTQYF
clone_size: -; j_call: TRBJ2-7; v_call: TRBV11-2; cdr3_aa: CASFKGLAGGWSEQYF
clone_size: -; j_call: TRBJ2-2; v_call: TRBV30; cdr3_aa: CAWRVGEGNPGRTGELFF
clone_size: -; j_call: TRBJ1-2; v_call: TRBV29-1; cdr3_aa: CSVNGYTF
clone_size: -; j_call: TRBJ2-7; v_call: TRBV5-6; cdr3_aa: CASSKGQGRYEQYF
clone_size: -; j_call: TRBJ2-3; v_call: TRBV18; cdr3_aa: CASSALETDTQYF
clone_size: -; j_call: TRBJ1-5; v_call: TRBV4-1; cdr3_aa: CASSQVNRNQPQHF
clone_size: once; j_call: TRBJ2-7; v_call: TRBV25-1; cdr3_aa: CASSAYYEQYF
clone_size: few; j_call: TRBJ1-4; v_call: TRBV9; cdr3_aa: CASSVGDKRIATNEKLFF
clone_size: -; j_call: TRBJ1-5; v_call: TRBV18; cdr3_aa: CASSLRQGGGNQPQHF
clone_size: -; j_call: TRBJ2-1; v_call: TRBV6-1; cdr3_aa: CASSPLAGGSNEQFF
clone_size: -; j_call: TRBJ1-1; v_call: TRBV25-1; cdr3_aa: CASQRNTEAFF
clone_size: -; j_call: TRBJ2-7; v_call: TRBV6-1; cdr3_aa: CASQVSSKHEQYF
clone_size: -; j_call: TRBJ1-2; v_call: TRBV2; cdr3_aa: CASSVGQGGYGYTF
clone_size: -; j_call: TRBJ1-2; v_call: TRBV11-2; cdr3_aa: CASSPDGNYGYTF
clone_size: -; j_call: TRBJ2-7; v_call: TRBV6-1; cdr3_aa: CASSDTRVDYEQYF